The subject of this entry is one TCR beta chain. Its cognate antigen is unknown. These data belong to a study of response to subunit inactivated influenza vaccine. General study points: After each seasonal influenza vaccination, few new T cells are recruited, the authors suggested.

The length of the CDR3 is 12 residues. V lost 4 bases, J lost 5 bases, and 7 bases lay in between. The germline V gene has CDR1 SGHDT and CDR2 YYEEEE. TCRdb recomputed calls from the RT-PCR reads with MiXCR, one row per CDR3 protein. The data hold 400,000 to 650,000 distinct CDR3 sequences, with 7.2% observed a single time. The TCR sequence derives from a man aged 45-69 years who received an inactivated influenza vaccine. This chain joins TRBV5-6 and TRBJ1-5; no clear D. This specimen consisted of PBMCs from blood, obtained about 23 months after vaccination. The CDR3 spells CASSVLDQPQHF. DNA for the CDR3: TGTGCCAGCAGCGTCTTAGATCAGCCCCAGCATTTT.